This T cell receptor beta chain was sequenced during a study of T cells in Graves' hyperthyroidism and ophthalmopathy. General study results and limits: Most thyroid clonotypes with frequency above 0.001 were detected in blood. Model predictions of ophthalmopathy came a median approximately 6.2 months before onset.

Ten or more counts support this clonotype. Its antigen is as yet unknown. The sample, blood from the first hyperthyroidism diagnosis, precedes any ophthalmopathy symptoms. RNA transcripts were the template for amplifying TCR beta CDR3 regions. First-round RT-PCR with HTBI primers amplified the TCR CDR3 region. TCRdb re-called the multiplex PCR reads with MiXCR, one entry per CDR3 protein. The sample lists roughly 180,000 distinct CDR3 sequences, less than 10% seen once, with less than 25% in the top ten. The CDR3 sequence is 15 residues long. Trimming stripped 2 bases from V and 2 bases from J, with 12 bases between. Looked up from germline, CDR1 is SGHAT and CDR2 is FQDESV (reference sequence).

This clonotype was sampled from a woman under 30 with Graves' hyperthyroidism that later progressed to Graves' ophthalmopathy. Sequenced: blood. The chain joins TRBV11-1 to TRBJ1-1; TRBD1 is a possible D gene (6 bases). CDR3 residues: CASSLLRTANTEAFF. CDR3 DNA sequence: TGTGCCAGCAGCTTACTTCGGACAGCCAACACTGAAGCTTTCTTT.